This T cell receptor (beta chain) comes out of a study of cytomegalovirus exposure and HLA in healthy donors. Study-level background: It was reported in a later analysis that the 120 or so validation repertoires used the same platform as the roughly 640 first-cohort repertoires. Study observations and caveats: Among TCR beta chains, those listed as cytomegalovirus-associated numbered fewer than 200. In the approximately 120 validation repertoires, a later analysis found that first-cohort TCR clusters tended to co-occur. Most TCR sequences proved rare, with some public TCRs found in many donors.

V shed 1 base and J 4 bases; nucleotides not matched to a gene: 9. This CDR3 region has 17 residues. In germline, CDR1 is MGHRA, CDR2 YSYEKL. The assay was immunoSEQ multiplex PCR, and TCRdb's table has in-frame clones only and misses some. Of 150,000 to 170,000 clones listed, approximately 86% were seen once; the top ten hold 2.1%. In the case of this clone: Antigen: not known.

The source of this sequence is a human donor in good health. J is TRBJ2-2 and V is TRBV4-1; TRBD2 agrees at 7 bases. Sequenced: PBMCs. As DNA, the CDR3 is TGCGCCAGCAGCCAAGGGCCACTAGCGCCGATCACCGGGGAGCTGTTTTTT. As protein: CASSQGPLAPITGELFF.